This passage covers 28 T cell receptor beta chains from one sample sequenced in a study of metastatic and nonmetastatic thyroid tumors (dated by TCRdb to the early 2020s). Before undergoing thyroid surgery, none of the patients had been given any kind of treatment. The library was prepared using PCR. Sequencing relied on an Illumina HiSeq 4000. Through fastp at Q25 and MiXCR, TCRdb rebuilt clones from the public reads, retaining in-frame beta chains. Present in this sample are tens of thousands of clones, roughly 20% of which were seen just once. The top ten constitute roughly 15% of the sample. The sequenced sample consisted of blood. The receptor set was obtained from a female donor with papillary thyroid cancer or a benign thyroid nodule (not recorded which). Some clones in this sample may be carry-over from other donors' samples.

This clone came up many times. This chain links TRBV9 with TRBJ2-5, with 8 bases fitting TRBD2. The length of the CDR3 is 15 residues. Germline V gives CDR1 SGDLS, CDR2 YYNGEE. The V segment lost 4 bases and the J segment 2 bases; nucleotides outside the gene matches: 7. CDR3 loop: CASSFRTSGQETQYF. DNA of the CDR3: TGTGCCAGCAGCTTCCGCACTAGCGGTCAAGAGACCCAGTACTTC. The variable domain in full, completed from reference TRBV9 and TRBJ2-5, reads DSGVTQTPKHLITATGQRVTLRCSPRSGDLSVYWYQQSLDQGLQFLIQYYNGEERAKGNILERFSAQQFPDLHSELNLSSLELGDSALYFCASSFRTSGQETQYFGPGTRLLVL.

This clone was counted a few times. The chain couples TRBV19 to TRBJ2-1, with 10 positions matching TRBD2. Germline V gene lookup returns CDR1 LNHDA and CDR2 SQIVND (reference sequence). The CDR3 sequence is 14 residues long. After removal of 5 bases from V and 8 bases from J, the junction contained 6 bases not matched to a gene. In nucleotides, the CDR3 is TGTGCCAGTAGTCTGTCTAGCGGGGGCGATGAGCAGTTCTTC. Its protein is CASSLSSGGDEQFF.

This clone occurred many times. A single base separates this from a much larger clone, so it may be a read error. The sample carries other DNA sequences with the same CDR3. The V call is TRBV12-5, the J call TRBJ2-1; TRBD1 aligns across 8 bases. The CDR3 runs 15 residues. Trimming took 6 bases from V and 5 from J; bases not matched to a gene: 9. Germline CDR1 is LGHNT and CDR2 is FRNRAP. CDR3 sequence reads: CASGVGQGWNNEQFF. The CDR3 nucleotides read TGTGCTAGTGGCGTCGGACAGGGTTGGAACAATGAGCAGTTCTTC.

This clone is medium-sized (0.01 to 0.1%) in the sample. The chain is built from TRBV6-1 and TRBJ2-3, with 7 nucleotides matching TRBD2. Trimming at V came to 0 bases and at J to 0 bases, leaving 0 bases not matched to a gene. The CDR3 totals 15 residues. CDR1 MNHNS and CDR2 SASEGT come from the germline V gene. Written as DNA, the CDR3 is TGTGCCAGCAGTGAAGCTAGCGGGAGCACAGATACGCAGTATTTT. Its translation: CASSEASGSTDTQYF.

This clone was counted once. The V gene is TRBV18, the J gene TRBJ1-1; 7 bases fit TRBD1. Germline V CDR1 and CDR2: KGHSH, LQKENI. The CDR3 runs 13 residues. V was clipped by 3 bases and J by 4 bases; unmatched bases: 2. The CDR3 coding sequence is TGTGCCAGCTCACCGGCAGGGGGCACTGAAGCTTTCTTT. It translates to CASSPAGGTEAFF.

This clone was seen only a few times. A much larger clone lies one base from this, so it may be a read error. The chain has TRBV10-1 and TRBJ2-1; D may be TRBD2 (5 bases). Germline loops: CDR1 WNHNN, CDR2 SYGVQD (reference sequence). There are 11 residues in the CDR3. Trimming cost V 9 bases and J 8 bases, with 11 bases left between them. The CDR3: CARGWGDEQFF. The CDR3 DNA reads as TGCGCCAGGGGGTGGGGAGATGAGCAGTTCTTC.

The CDR3 DNA reads as TGTGCCAGCAGGCCTCTGACAGGCGGCGATACGCAGTATTTT. This codes for CASRPLTGGDTQYF. The chain is built from TRBV27 and TRBJ2-3; tentative D call: TRBD1 (6 bases). The ends were cut back, 6 bases at V and 6 bases at J, with 16 bases in the middle. In germline, CDR1 is MNHEY, CDR2 SMNVEV (reference sequence). The CDR3 consists of 14 residues.

This clone was seen more than once but under ten times. The genes are TRBV11-2 and TRBJ2-2; a possible D gene is TRBD2 (7 bases). Germline CDR1 and CDR2: SGHAT and FQNNGV. The CDR3 is 15 amino acids. With 4 bases removed from V and 10 bases from J, the gap between germline ends came to 19 bases. The CDR3 protein is CASSSRVGGGVELFF. The CDR3 nucleotides read TGTGCCAGCAGCTCCAGGGTGGGCGGGGGCGTGGAGCTGTTTTTT. Full variable domain (missing parts from reference TRBV11-2 and TRBJ2-2): EAGVAQSPRYKIIEKRQSVAFWCNPISGHATLYWYQQILGQGPKLLIQFQNNGVVDDSQLPKDRFSAERLKGVDSTLKIQPAKLEDSAVYLCASSSRVGGGVELFFGEGSRLTVL.

On this clone itself: A much larger clonotype is one base distant, so this may be a read error. The rearrangement uses TRBV5-8 and TRBJ2-2; no reliable D call. V was clipped by 5 bases and J by 6 bases, with 11 bases between them. The CDR3 has 13 amino acids. Germline V lookup: CDR1 SGHTS, CDR2 YDEGEE. The CDR3 region has the DNA TGTGCCAGCAGTACCGACGCCGCCGGGGAGCTGTTTTTT. Amino acids: CASSTDAAGELFF.

This clone showed up many times. The rearrangement uses TRBV2 and TRBJ1-4; maybe TRBD1 (6 bases). The ends were cut back, 5 bases at V and 6 bases at J, with 10 bases in the middle. The CDR3 spans 13 residues. Germline V gene data show CDR1 as SNHLY and CDR2 as FYNNEI. Here the CDR3 reads CASSWGRDEKLFF. DNA for the CDR3: TGTGCCAGCAGTTGGGGGCGCGATGAAAAACTGTTTTTT.

This clone was seen at least ten times. This chain joins TRBV7-8 and TRBJ2-3; weak D call: TRBD2 (5 bases). Germline CDR1 and CDR2: SGHVS and FQNEAQ. V was cut by 1 base and J by 5 bases, with 13 bases left in between. This CDR3 is built from 15 residues. The CDR3 DNA is TGTGCCAGCAGCTTAGACGGGGTTGATGGAGATACGCAGTATTTT. Its protein is CASSLDGVDGDTQYF.

This clone was counted ten times or more. The chain joins TRBV19 to TRBJ1-1; the D is unclear. CDR1 is LNHDA and CDR2 is SQIVND in the germline V gene (reference sequence). The V and J ends lost 5 bases and 4 bases respectively, with 14 bases between them. The CDR3 runs 14 residues. CDR3 protein: CASSPWTEGTEAFF. DNA of the CDR3: TGTGCCAGTAGTCCATGGACGGAGGGCACTGAAGCTTTCTTT.

This clone was detected many times. Other nucleotide sequences in the sample specify the same CDR3. V gene TRBV12-3 or TRBV12-4 combines with J gene TRBJ2-7; the D is unclear. V lost 5 bases and J lost 0, with 5 bases in between. This CDR3 contains 12 residues. The CDR3 reads CASSQTSYEQYF. CDR3 nucleotide sequence: TGTGCCAGCAGTCAGACCTCCTACGAGCAGTACTTC.

This clone occurred many times. The chain uses TRBV28 and TRBJ2-1, with D uncertain. The CDR3 extends over 12 amino acids. Trimming stripped 5 bases from V and 6 bases from J, with 8 bases between. Germline V lookup: CDR1 MDHEN, CDR2 SYDVKM. This CDR3 is CASSLRLNEQFF. CDR3 bases: TGTGCCAGCAGTCTCCGACTCAATGAGCAGTTCTTC. Variable domain in full (rest from reference TRBV28 and TRBJ2-1): DVKVTQSSRYLVKRTGEKVFLECVQDMDHENMFWYRQDPGLGLRLIYFSYDVKMKEKGDIPEGYSVSREKKERFSLILESASTNQTSMYLCASSLRLNEQFFGPGTRLTVL.

The chain couples TRBV30 to TRBJ1-1; no clear D. Trimming cost V 0 bases and J 2 bases, with 10 bases left between them. Germline V gives CDR1 GTSNPN, CDR2 SVGIG (reference sequence). The CDR3 extends over 14 amino acids. The CDR3 protein is CAWSVPDRNTEAFF. CDR3 nucleotides: TGTGCCTGGAGTGTACCAGACCGAAACACTGAAGCTTTCTTT.

This chain links TRBV30 with TRBJ1-4; 10 bases align to TRBD1. V shed 3 bases and J 6 bases; nucleotides not matched to a gene: 7. The germline V gene encodes CDR1 GTSNPN and CDR2 SVGIG (reference sequence). The CDR3 consists of 15 residues. CDR3 coding DNA: TGTGCCTGGAGGTACTCCGGGACAGGGGATGAAAAACTGTTTTTT. Protein sequence: CAWRYSGTGDEKLFF. Full variable domain (outside the CDR3, taken from reference TRBV30 and TRBJ1-4): SQTIHQWPATLVQPVGSPLSLECTVEGTSNPNLYWYRQAAGRGLQLLFYSVGIGQISSEVPQNLSASRPQDRQFILSSKKLLLSDSGFYLCAWRYSGTGDEKLFFGSGTQLSVL.

Regarding this clone: A much larger clone lies one base from this, so it may be a read error. This rearrangement joins TRBV30 to TRBJ2-1, with 8 bases fitting TRBD2. The J segment lost 7 bases and the V segment lost 3 bases, leaving 17 bases of the junction unmatched. Germline CDR1 GTSNPN, CDR2 SVGIG (reference sequence). The CDR3 has 17 residues. The CDR3 loop reads CAWSLGGAHMDRNEQFF. The CDR3 region has the DNA TGTGCCTGGAGCCTCGGGGGGGCCCACATGGATCGAAATGAGCAGTTCTTC.

This clone was found many times. The gene calls are TRBV7-9 and TRBJ2-1; D is uncertain. The V end was cut by 5 bases, the J end by 5 bases, with 16 bases between. The CDR3 contains 15 residues. CDR1 SEHNR and CDR2 FQNEAQ come from the germline V gene (reference sequence). CDR3 loop: CASSPYPHKDNEQFF. The CDR3 nucleotides are TGTGCCAGCAGCCCCTACCCCCACAAAGACAATGAGCAGTTCTTC.

This clone has only a few counts. The chain combines TRBV19 with TRBJ2-2; D may be TRBD1 (6 bases). The CDR3 is 15 amino acids. The V gene lost 3 bases and the J gene lost 4 bases, with 12 bases spanning the gap. Germline V gene sequence: CDR1 LNHDA, CDR2 SQIVND (reference sequence). The CDR3 is CASSIVQGITGELFF. The CDR3 nucleotides read TGTGCCAGTAGTATCGTACAGGGAATCACCGGGGAGCTGTTTTTT.

The chain uses TRBV6-5 and TRBJ1-6; tentatively, D is TRBD1 (5 bases). In germline, CDR1 is MNHEY, CDR2 SVGAGI. V was shortened by 8 bases and J by 8 bases, with 16 bases between the two germline ends. CDR3 length: 14 residues. In nucleotides, the CDR3 is TGTGCCAGCGTTCTATGGCAGGGAGATTCACCCCTCCACTTT. Translation gives CASVLWQGDSPLHF.

Turning to this clone: One end of the junction fails to match germline, which may point to a read error. At the DNA level, this CDR3 is encoded by other sequences in the same sample as well. V usage is TRBV5-5 and J usage is TRBJ2-1; D gene unclear. The CDR3 has 15 residues. Per the germline V gene, CDR1 is SGHKS and CDR2 is YYEKEE (reference sequence). CDR3 sequence (DNA): TGTGCCAGCAGCTTGGTCAGTGACTCCTACAACGAGCAGTTCTTC. It is translated as CASSLVSDSYNEQFF.

This clone was observed a handful of times. As DNA, the CDR3 is TGTGCCAGCACGTTTTACTCGCCGGGACAGGGGATGATTGGCTACACCTTC. Translation: CASTFYSPGQGMIGYTF. This chain joins TRBV28 and TRBJ1-2; the match to TRBD1 covers 10 bases. Germline V gene lookup returns CDR1 MDHEN and CDR2 SYDVKM. The CDR3 consists of 17 residues. The V and J ends lost 7 bases and 7 bases, in that order; junction bases with no gene match: 18.

CDR3 nucleotides: TGTGCCAGCAGTTTCCGTGACAGGGTGCTGGATGGTGGTAACACCTTC. Its translation is CASSFRDRVLDGGNTF. The chain links TRBV28 to TRBJ1-2; 7 bases match TRBD1. Germline V gives CDR1 MDHEN, CDR2 SYDVKM. Trimming removed 3 bases from V and 12 bases from J; junction bases left unmatched: 19. The CDR3 runs 16 residues.

This clone was detected ten times or more. The J gene is TRBJ2-3, the V gene TRBV27; perhaps D is TRBD1 or TRBD2 (6 bases each). V was clipped by 2 bases and J by 5 bases, with 14 bases between them. The CDR3 extends over 15 amino acids. In germline, CDR1 is MNHEY, CDR2 SMNVEV (reference sequence). DNA of the CDR3: TGTGCCAGCAGTTTAGGGCAGGGGAGGAAAGATACGCAGTATTTT. This translates into CASSLGQGRKDTQYF.

This clone was detected only a few times. The V call is TRBV3-1, the J call TRBJ2-5, with 10 bases identical to TRBD2. The CDR3 extends over 19 amino acids. Germline-derived CDR1 and CDR2 are LGHDT and YNNKEL (reference sequence). Germline trimming cut 2 bases from V and 5 bases from J; bases unmatched to any gene: 17. CDR3 nucleotides: TGTGCCAGCAGCCAAACCCAGGGACTAGCGAGGCGTACTGGGGAGACCCAGTACTTC. Translating it yields CASSQTQGLARRTGETQYF.

This clone has only a few counts. The chain carries TRBV5-1 and TRBJ2-7, with D tentatively TRBD1 or TRBD2 (5 bases each). Germline-derived CDR1 and CDR2 are SGHRS and YFSETQ. V lost 0 bases to trimming and J lost 5 bases, with 9 bases between them. The CDR3 contains 13 residues. CDR3 loop: CASSLEGDHEQYF. CDR3 nucleotide sequence: TGCGCCAGCAGCTTGGAAGGGGACCACGAGCAGTACTTC. The variable domain in full, completed from reference TRBV5-1 and TRBJ2-7, reads KAGVTQTPRYLIKTRGQQVTLSCSPISGHRSVSWYQQTPGQGLQFLFEYFSETQRNKGNFPGRFSGRQFSNSRSEMNVSTLELGDSALYLCASSLEGDHEQYFGPGTRLTVT.

There are a few counts of this clone. The chain combines TRBV6-1 with TRBJ1-1; 10 nucleotides align to TRBD1. The junction had 12 bases not matched to a gene; V was cut back by 5 bases and J by 6 bases. CDR1 and CDR2 (germline): MNHNS, SASEGT. This CDR3 spans 16 amino acids. DNA for the CDR3: TGTGCCAGCAGTCGAACTCAGACAGGGGGCGTCGCTGAAGCTTTCTTT. This encodes CASSRTQTGGVAEAFF.

In the case of this clone: A read error may be the cause here, since a much bigger clone is one base away. V and J are TRBV5-4 and TRBJ2-7, with 11 positions matching TRBD2. This CDR3 is built from 18 residues. V shed 2 bases, J shed 1 base, and the junction held 11 bases outside the gene matches. The germline V gene has CDR1 SGHNT and CDR2 YYREEE (reference sequence). The CDR3 sequence: CASSFGGLAGGPSYEQYF. The CDR3, as DNA: TGTGCCAGCAGCTTTGGGGGATTAGCGGGAGGGCCATCCTACGAGCAGTACTTC.